This T cell receptor (beta chain) is from a study of cytomegalovirus exposure and HLA in healthy donors. Overall study context: From HLA-typed donors, an early data release held around 80 million unique TCRs. General observations from the study: A reported reduction in N-insertions relative to the approximately 670-donor mean was seen in an Asian-associated ancestry cluster in a later analysis.

This clone was picked up one time. Its antigen is unidentified. Deletions cut 0 bases from V and 0 bases from J, with 9 bases between. Germline lookup yields CDR1 MGHRA and CDR2 YSYEKL. CDR3 length: 15 residues. Unrecorded immune exposure was likely among donors, who were nominally healthy when sampled. The PCR ran on 60 Vbeta and 13 Jbeta primers. Repertoires were generated with immunoSEQ multiplex PCR, while TCRdb's copy carries only in-frame clones and drops some. The repertoire holds roughly 150,000 clones, with 64% as singletons. The chain uses TRBV4-1 and TRBJ2-7, with D possibly TRBD2 on 5 matching bases. The TCR was taken from a woman under 40 in good health and CMV-seropositive. Source material: PBMCs. The CDR3 nucleotides read TGCGCCAGCAGCCAAGAACCGGGAAGCTCCTACGAGCAGTACTTC. Translating gives CASSQEPGSSYEQYF.